These 20 T cell receptor beta chains came from one sample sequenced in a study of spatial heterogeneity in lung cancer (dated 2019 in TCRdb). Library preparation was by 5' RACE. The reads were generated on a NextSeq 500. TCRdb reprocessed the public reads (quality trimming at Q25 with fastp, clone calling with MiXCR) and kept in-frame beta chains. CDR3 protein duplicates are merged, each entry listing the most common genes and DNA. The sample yields 110,000 or so distinct CDR3 sequences; more than 10% were counted once. The ten biggest clones cover 20% to 25% of the sample. What this sample's time point label stands for: blood at routine non-recurrence follow-up after resection. The sample consisted of PBMCs, taken at follow-up. The receptors come from a female donor with early-stage non-small cell lung cancer.

This clonotype was seen only once. V is TRBV5-4 and J is TRBJ2-2; D is unclear. With 0 bases removed from V and 2 bases from J, the gap between germline ends came to 8 bases. Germline V gene data show CDR1 as SGHNT and CDR2 as YYREEE (reference sequence). The length of the CDR3 is 15 residues. CDR3 loop: CASSLASTNTGELFF. CDR3 bases: TGTGCCAGCAGCTTGGCGAGTACCAACACCGGGGAGCTGTTTTTT.

This clonotype was seen a few times. This rearrangement joins TRBV6-1 to TRBJ2-7, with D maybe TRBD2 (6 bases). CDR1 is MNHNS and CDR2 is SASEGT in the germline V gene. This CDR3 comprises 16 residues. V lost 6 bases and J lost 0, with 18 bases in between. Written as DNA, the CDR3 is TGTGCCAGCAGGAACCTGGGGGGAATCCCCTCCTACGAGCAGTACTTC. Protein sequence: CASRNLGGIPSYEQYF.

This chain connects TRBV28 to TRBJ2-3; 8 bases line up with TRBD2. CDR3 length equals 16 residues. In germline, CDR1 is MDHEN, CDR2 SYDVKM. With 4 bases clipped from V and 2 bases from J, the junction kept 8 bases outside the gene matches. CDR3 region: CASSYTGGVPTDTQYF. CDR3 in DNA: TGTGCCAGCAGTTATACGGGGGGGGTCCCCACAGATACGCAGTATTTT.

This clonotype came up a few times. The V and J genes are TRBV11-2 and TRBJ2-7; 8 nucleotides agree with TRBD2. Germline assignment: CDR1 SGHAT and CDR2 FQNNGV. J lost 2 bases, V lost 3 bases, and 6 bases had no gene match. This CDR3 has 15 residues. CDR3 amino acids: CASSFGPSGPYEQYV. In DNA, the CDR3 is TGTGCCAGCAGCTTCGGGCCTAGCGGGCCCTACGAGCAGTACGTC.

The table lists this clonotype with a few counts. This rearrangement joins TRBV5-1 to TRBJ2-3; 10 bases agree with TRBD2. With 7 bases clipped from V and 0 bases from J, the junction kept 5 bases outside the gene matches. CDR3 length: 15 amino acids. Germline-derived CDR1 and CDR2 are SGHRS and YFSETQ. CDR3 DNA sequence: TGCGCCAGCCAGCGGGGGGGAGTGAGCACAGATACGCAGTATTTT. Its translation is CASQRGGVSTDTQYF.

This clonotype has just a few counts. CDR3 loop: CASSYSRQDEQYV. The CDR3 nucleotides read TGTGCCAGCAGTTACTCGAGACAGGACGAGCAGTACGTC. The chain uses TRBV6-2 or TRBV6-3 and TRBJ2-7, with a weak D call TRBD1 (6 bases). Germline V gene sequence: CDR1 MNHEY, CDR2 SVGEGT. V was trimmed by 0 bases and J by 5 bases, leaving 8 bases between them. The CDR3 length is 13 residues.

The genes are TRBV6-1 and TRBJ1-1; TRBD1 agrees at 8 bases. CDR3 length equals 15 residues. Per germline, CDR1 MNHNS and CDR2 SASEGT. Unmatched junction bases numbered 7, after V lost 1 base and J lost 6 bases. CDR3: CASSEGTGSFAEAFF. The CDR3 DNA reads as TGTGCCAGCAGTGAAGGGACAGGGTCCTTTGCTGAAGCTTTCTTT.

The chain uses TRBV18 and TRBJ1-5, with 9 bases matching TRBD1. The CDR3 loop spans 15 amino acids. V shed 2 bases and J 5 bases; nucleotides not matched to a gene: 4. Germline V gives CDR1 KGHSH, CDR2 LQKENI. CDR3 nucleotides: TGTGCCAGCTCACCATCAACAGGGGGCTATCAGCCCCAGCATTTT. It yields the protein CASSPSTGGYQPQHF.

This clonotype showed up just a few times. This sequence joins TRBV4-3 and TRBJ2-1; TRBD2 agrees at 8 bases. V trimming: 1 base; J trimming: 10 bases; junction bases outside the gene matches: 9. CDR1 and CDR2 (germline): LGHNA, YSLEER. The CDR3 sequence is 15 residues long. As DNA, the CDR3 is TGCGCCAGCAGCCAAGGGGGCAGCGGGAGCGTCGAGCAGTTCTTC. Its translation: CASSQGGSGSVEQFF.

Ten or more counts support this clonotype. The chain uses TRBV28 and TRBJ1-3; D is uncertain. V dropped 8 bases and J dropped 0 bases, with 14 bases sitting between them. Germline V CDR1 and CDR2: MDHEN, SYDVKM. The CDR3 is made up of 15 amino acids. The chain's CDR3 is CASYHWGISGNTIYF. CDR3 nucleotide sequence: TGTGCCAGCTACCATTGGGGAATCTCTGGAAACACCATATATTTT.

This clonotype was seen a few times. The V gene is TRBV3-1, the J gene TRBJ2-5; no clear D gene. Trimming cost V 1 base and J 1 base, with 10 bases left between them. Germline CDR1 and CDR2: LGHDT and YNNKEL (reference sequence). CDR3 length equals 15 residues. The CDR3 nucleotides read TGTGCCAGCAGCCAAGGTAGAGTCGCCCAAGAGACCCAGTACTTC. Residues: CASSQGRVAQETQYF.

This clonotype was seen only a few times. This chain uses TRBV4-2 with TRBJ1-1; D gene ambiguous. The CDR3 totals 13 residues. V was clipped by 0 bases and J by 2 bases, with 4 bases between them. Germline loops: CDR1 LGHNA, CDR2 YNFKEQ. This CDR3 reads CASSQDHNTEAFF. CDR3 nucleotides: TGTGCCAGCAGCCAAGATCACAACACTGAAGCTTTCTTT.

The chain recombines TRBV9 with TRBJ2-2; 10 bases line up with TRBD2. Germline V gives CDR1 SGDLS, CDR2 YYNGEE. V shed 0 bases, J shed 6 bases, and the junction held 8 bases outside the gene matches. The CDR3 is 17 residues long. In nucleotides, the CDR3 is TGTGCCAGCAGCGTAGTGTCGCTAGCGGGAGCCCCCGGGGAGCTGTTTTTT. Amino acid sequence: CASSVVSLAGAPGELFF. Full variable domain (outside the CDR3, taken from reference TRBV9 and TRBJ2-2): DSGVTQTPKHLITATGQRVTLRCSPRSGDLSVYWYQQSLDQGLQFLIQYYNGEERAKGNILERFSAQQFPDLHSELNLSSLELGDSALYFCASSVVSLAGAPGELFFGEGSRLTVL.

The gene calls are TRBV9 and TRBJ2-7; the D gene is possibly TRBD2 (6 bases). The CDR3 is made up of 13 amino acids. The germline V gene has CDR1 SGDLS and CDR2 YYNGEE. Between the trimmed V and J ends, which lost 4 bases and 6 bases, there was a span of 14 bases. The CDR3 DNA sequence: TGTGCCAGCAGCCCTTCGGAGGGTAGCGAGCAGTACTTC. Its protein is CASSPSEGSEQYF.

This clonotype has more than one count but fewer than ten. The rearrangement uses TRBV18 and TRBJ2-6, with TRBD1 matching 8 bases. CDR1 is KGHSH, CDR2 LQKENI, per germline. V lost 2 bases and J lost 0; bases outside the gene matches: 12. This CDR3 region has 20 residues. The CDR3 sequence is CASSPEYGGQGFSGANVLTF. The CDR3 region has the DNA TGTGCCAGCTCACCAGAGTACGGCGGACAGGGATTCTCTGGGGCCAACGTCCTGACTTTC.

This clonotype has a handful of counts. This chain joins TRBV7-2 and TRBJ2-2; D is unclear. The CDR3 totals 16 residues. Per the germline V gene, CDR1 is SGHTA and CDR2 is FQGNSA. Trimming left V 5 bases short and J 6 bases short, with 19 bases between. CDR3 amino acids: CASSRIASLNAGELFF. The CDR3, as DNA: TGTGCCAGCAGCCGAATTGCAAGCCTAAATGCCGGGGAGCTGTTTTTT. Complete variable domain (other parts from reference TRBV7-2 and TRBJ2-2): GAGVSQSPSNKVTEKGKDVELRCDPISGHTALYWYRQSLGQGLEFLIYFQGNSAPDKSGLPSDRFSAERTGGSVSTLTIQRTQQEDSAVYLCASSRIASLNAGELFFGEGSRLTVL.

The V gene is TRBV27, the J gene TRBJ1-5; D perhaps matches TRBD1 (6 bases). This CDR3 is 13 amino acids long. With 2 bases removed from V and 7 bases from J, the gap between germline ends came to 9 bases. The V gene's germline CDR1 is MNHEY and CDR2 SMNVEV (reference sequence). The CDR3 nucleotides are TGTGCCAGCAGTTTACGGGGGGCACAGCCCCAGCATTTT. Amino acids: CASSLRGAQPQHF.

This clonotype was recorded many times. V is TRBV20-1 and J is TRBJ2-3; TRBD2 agrees at 13 bases. CDR3 size: 16 residues. V lost 1 base and J lost 5; bases outside the gene matches: 6. Germline CDR1 DFQATT, CDR2 SNEGSKA (reference sequence). CDR3 sequence reads: CSARGTSGSLGDTQYF. CDR3 in DNA: TGCAGTGCTAGAGGGACTAGCGGGAGTCTGGGAGATACGCAGTATTTT.

This clonotype was detected a few times. The rearrangement joins TRBV7-2 to TRBJ2-7; tentatively, D is TRBD2 (6 bases). V was shortened by 6 bases and J by 2 bases, with 14 bases between the two germline ends. Germline V gene data show CDR1 as SGHTA and CDR2 as FQGNSA. The CDR3 extends over 14 amino acids. CDR3 protein: CASRNNAGTYEQYF. The CDR3, as DNA: TGTGCCAGCAGGAACAACGCGGGGACCTACGAGCAGTACTTC.

The chain joins TRBV24-1 to TRBJ2-3; 9 nucleotides line up with TRBD1. Germline CDR1 KGHDR, CDR2 SFDVKD. The junction had 2 bases not matched to a gene; V was cut back by 8 bases and J by 3 bases. CDR3 length equals 13 residues. In DNA form, the CDR3 reads TGTGCCACCAATGGACAGGGGACAGATACGCAGTATTTT. This encodes CATNGQGTDTQYF.